This T cell receptor (beta chain) came from a study of T cell responses to AZD1222 COVID-19 vaccine. TCRdb's table, derived via immunoSEQ multiplex PCR, lists solely in-frame clones and lacks some. The table includes over 130,000 clones, 92% detected once. V lost 1 base, J lost 0 bases, and 3 bases stayed unmatched. Germline CDR1 MNHEY, CDR2 SVGEGT. This CDR3 is built from 16 residues. This clonotype originated in an adult in good health. The genes are TRBV6-2 or TRBV6-3 and TRBJ2-1; 7 bases are a match to TRBD2. Sequenced material: peripheral blood, taken on day 0 of AZD1222 vaccination. The CDR3 here is CASSYWGLPSYNEQFF. The CDR3 nucleotides read TGTGCCAGCAGTTACTGGGGACTACCCTCCTACAATGAGCAGTTCTTC.